The 3 T cell receptor beta chains presented below share a single source sample, sequenced in a study of molecular identifiers for immune sequencing clone quantification. In TCRdb, the PCR reads were re-called with MiXCR into one record per CDR3 protein. The table includes approximately 500,000 distinct CDR3 sequences, 20% to 25% detected once. Material for sequencing was naive CD8+ T cells from blood, with Jurkat cell RNA spiked in. Regarding subset: FACS-sorted CD8+CD4-CCR7+CD45RA+ naive T cells. These receptors originate from a human donor in good health. Some libraries in this study had Jurkat cell RNA spiked in.

This clonotype was seen more than once but under ten times. The chain is built from TRBV19 and TRBJ1-2, with 9 bases aligning to TRBD1. The CDR3 contains 12 residues. V shed 10 bases and J 9 bases; nucleotides not matched to a gene: 9. CDR1 is LNHDA and CDR2 is SQIVND in the germline V gene (reference sequence). For the CDR3, the DNA is TGTGCCACCTCACAGGGGGCGTATAGCTACACCTTC. It codes for CATSQGAYSYTF.

This clonotype has only a few counts. The chain combines TRBV12-5 with TRBJ1-4; 9 bases agree with TRBD1. The germline V gene encodes CDR1 LGHNT and CDR2 FRNRAP. The V gene end was trimmed by 0 bases and the J gene end by 0 bases; junction bases not matched to a gene: 8. The CDR3 covers 19 residues. Here the CDR3 DNA reads TGTGCTAGTGGTTTGGTAATCGGGACAGGGTGGGCAACTAATGAAAAACTGTTTTTT. This sequence encodes CASGLVIGTGWATNEKLFF.

In this sample, this clonotype turned up many times. The chain links TRBV2 to TRBJ1-1; no firm D call. The CDR3 has 13 amino acids. The germline V gene encodes CDR1 SNHLY and CDR2 FYNNEI. Trimming took 8 bases from V and 1 from J, leaving 11 bases between them. The DNA of the CDR3 is TGTGCCAGCCTCTTGGATTGGAACACTGAAGCTTTCTTT. It yields the protein CASLLDWNTEAFF.